Shown below are 20 T cell receptor beta chains from a single sample sequenced in a study of T cell changes during pregnancy in multiple sclerosis (dated by TCRdb to about 2019). Library preparation used the immunoSEQ multiplex PCR assay. TCRdb limited this immuneACCESS table to in-frame rearrangements with V and J called. A share of clones is missing; checked studies link under half to unresolved V genes, and the rest is unexplained. The sample has around 35,000 clones on record, about 91% of them singletons. Over 0.45% of the sample lies in the top ten. The specimen was CD4+ T cells from peripheral blood mononuclear cells, collected after pregnancy. These receptors were obtained from a female donor with multiple sclerosis, enrolled in a pregnancy study.

CDR3 in amino acids: CAISGDRIGEKLFF. The CDR3 coding sequence is TGTGCCATCAGTGGGGACAGGATAGGAGAAAAACTGTTTTTT. The chain combines TRBV10-3 with TRBJ1-4; 8 nucleotides align to TRBD1. With V trimmed by 4 bases and J by 8 bases, 6 bases remained unmatched. Germline CDR1 ENHRY, CDR2 SYGVKD. This CDR3 is 14 amino acids long.

The rearrangement joins TRBV19 to TRBJ1-1; maybe TRBD1 (6 bases). V was cut by 4 bases and J by 5 bases, with 20 bases left in between. The CDR3 consists of 16 residues. Germline V gene lookup returns CDR1 LNHDA and CDR2 SQIVND (reference sequence). The chain's CDR3 is CASSTNRVFGSTEAFF. The CDR3 bases are TGTGCCAGTAGTACTAACAGGGTATTTGGGAGTACTGAAGCTTTCTTT.

This chain's CDR3 is CASSLGLEAEQFF. In DNA, the CDR3 is TGTGCCAGCAGTCTCGGACTAGAAGCTGAGCAGTTCTTC. The chain has TRBV6-5 and TRBJ2-1; 7 bases are a match to TRBD2. CDR3 length equals 13 residues. The germline V gene encodes CDR1 MNHEY and CDR2 SVGAGI. V lost 5 bases, J lost 9 bases, and 7 bases stayed unmatched.

V is TRBV6-1 and J is TRBJ2-7; the D gene is possibly TRBD1 (5 bases). Germline loops: CDR1 MNHNS, CDR2 SASEGT. The CDR3 is 11 residues long. The germline V and J ends were trimmed by 6 bases and 7 bases, with 10 bases remaining between them. The CDR3 sequence is CASRTAGEQYF. The CDR3 nucleotides are TGTGCCAGCAGGACAGCCGGGGAGCAGTACTTC.

The genes are TRBV19 and TRBJ2-6, with 7 bases identical to TRBD1. Losses at the gene ends were 4 bases for V and 0 bases for J; bases not matched to a gene: 9. CDR3 length: 18 residues. Germline V CDR1 and CDR2: LNHDA, SQIVND (reference sequence). CDR3: CASSTPTGTVSGANVLTF. CDR3 nucleotide sequence: TGTGCCAGTAGTACCCCGACAGGGACCGTCTCTGGGGCCAACGTCCTGACTTTC. Drawing the rest from reference TRBV19 and TRBJ2-6, the complete variable domain is DGGITQSPKYLFRKEGQNVTLSCEQNLNHDAMYWYRQDPGQGLRLIYYSQIVNDFQKGDIAEGYSVSREKKESFPLTVTSAQKNPTAFYLCASSTPTGTVSGANVLTFGAGSRLTVL.

The chain joins TRBV7-3 to TRBJ1-1, with D unclear. The CDR3 consists of 14 residues. With 0 bases removed from V and 1 base from J, the gap between germline ends came to 6 bases. The V gene's germline CDR1 is SGHTA and CDR2 FQGTGA. CDR3 DNA: TGTGCCAGCAGCTTAACGCGGCAGAACACTGAAGCTTTCTTT. Residues: CASSLTRQNTEAFF.

The CDR3 sequence is CASSQGAGLDYGYTF. The DNA for the CDR3 is TGTGCCAGCAGCCAAGGGGCGGGACTCGACTATGGCTACACCTTC. V is TRBV7-9 and J is TRBJ1-2, with TRBD1 as a possible D gene (5 bases). CDR1 is SEHNR, CDR2 FQNEAQ, per germline (reference sequence). The CDR3 extends over 15 amino acids. V lost 5 bases and J 3 bases, leaving 16 bases between the germline ends.

The V call is TRBV5-4, the J call TRBJ1-2, with D possibly matching TRBD1 (6 bases). Germline CDR1 SGHNT, CDR2 YYREEE (reference sequence). Trimming pared 0 bases from V and 10 bases from J, leaving 19 bases between. This CDR3 region has 15 residues. As DNA, the CDR3 is TGTGCCAGCAGCTTGGTTACAGGGTGGTTCGAGTCCTACACCTTC. Its translation is CASSLVTGWFESYTF.

This clone has just one count. V usage is TRBV5-8 and J usage is TRBJ1-5; no clear D gene. Per the germline V gene, CDR1 is SGHTS and CDR2 is YDEGEE. The CDR3 covers 14 residues. Trimming removed 3 bases from V and 3 bases from J, with 10 bases in between. The CDR3 spells CASSSGIPNQPQHF. The CDR3 coding sequence is TGTGCCAGCAGCTCCGGGATCCCCAATCAGCCCCAGCATTTT.

This clone is a singleton in its sample. This rearrangement joins TRBV9 to TRBJ2-5; no reliable D call. The germline CDR1 and CDR2 sequences are SGDLS and YYNGEE. The V end lost 0 bases, the J end lost 0 bases, and 3 bases lay between the germline ends. The CDR3 length is 13 residues. CDR3 bases: TGTGCCAGCAGCGTAGATAACCAAGAGACCCAGTACTTC. Its protein is CASSVDNQETQYF.

The chain links TRBV19 to TRBJ2-1, with 11 bases aligning to TRBD2. CDR3 size: 18 residues. V was pared by 6 bases and J by 2 bases, with 12 bases of the junction left unmatched. Germline lookup yields CDR1 LNHDA and CDR2 SQIVND (reference sequence). The chain's CDR3 is CASSPLAGGHTTYNEQFF. The CDR3 nucleotides read TGTGCCAGTAGCCCTCTAGCGGGGGGCCACACAACCTACAATGAGCAGTTCTTC.

The V gene is TRBV6-1, the J gene TRBJ1-2; tentatively, D is TRBD1 (6 bases). Germline CDR1 reads MNHNS; CDR2 reads SASEGT. The CDR3 runs to 15 residues. Trimming removed 5 bases at V and 4 bases at J, with 17 bases between. The CDR3 reads CASSLLPGDGYGYTF. In DNA form, the CDR3 reads TGTGCCAGCAGTCTACTCCCAGGGGACGGCTATGGCTACACCTTC.

The rearrangement uses TRBV5-4 and TRBJ2-1, with D tentatively TRBD2 (5 bases). V was cut by 4 bases and J by 4 bases, with 15 bases left in between. The V gene's germline CDR1 is SGHNT and CDR2 YYREEE (reference sequence). The CDR3 totals 15 residues. CDR3 coding DNA: TGTGCCAGCAGCCGACAAACTGGGGAGTACAATGAGCAGTTCTTC. Translation gives CASSRQTGEYNEQFF.

J is TRBJ1-5 and V is TRBV19, with 7 bases identical to TRBD1. J lost 7 bases, V lost 3 bases, and 9 bases had no gene match. CDR1 and CDR2 from the germline V gene are LNHDA and SQIVND (reference sequence). The CDR3 consists of 15 residues. The CDR3 sequence: CASSMVGRGIQPQHF. For the CDR3, the DNA is TGTGCCAGTAGTATGGTGGGCAGGGGGATACAGCCCCAGCATTTT.

This chain connects TRBV7-9 to TRBJ1-1, with TRBD1 matching 7 bases. The V segment lost 1 base and the J segment 5 bases; nucleotides outside the gene matches: 10. The CDR3 runs 16 residues. The germline V gene encodes CDR1 SEHNR and CDR2 FQNEAQ (reference sequence). The CDR3 nucleotides are TGTGCCAGCAGCTTAGTTCGGGCAGGGGGTAGTACTGAAGCTTTCTTT. Translation gives CASSLVRAGGSTEAFF.

Here the CDR3 DNA reads TGTGCCACCAGCAGTGGCGTGACTAGCTTGACAGATACGCAGTATTTT. It is translated as CATSSGVTSLTDTQYF. This chain joins TRBV15 and TRBJ2-3; 7 bases are a match to TRBD2. Trimming at V came to 3 bases and at J to 3 bases, leaving 9 bases not matched to a gene. This CDR3 has 16 amino acids. Germline CDR1 is LNHNV and CDR2 is YYDKDF (reference sequence).

The rearrangement uses TRBV5-1 and TRBJ1-1; no definite D call. The length of the CDR3 is 15 residues. From germline, CDR1 is SGHRS and CDR2 YFSETQ. Between the trimmed V and J ends, which lost 0 bases and 3 bases, there was a span of 12 bases. The CDR3 is CASSLDGGKDTEAFF. The CDR3 region has the DNA TGCGCCAGCAGCTTGGATGGAGGGAAGGACACTGAAGCTTTCTTT.

This clone appeared once. J is TRBJ2-5 and V is TRBV29-1, with TRBD2 identical over 7 bases. Germline V gene data show CDR1 as SQVTM and CDR2 as ANQGSEA. Losses at the gene ends were 5 bases for V and 7 bases for J; bases not matched to a gene: 10. The CDR3 has 13 amino acids. DNA for the CDR3: TGCAGCGTTCCCCCGGGAGGCCCGGGGACCCAGTACTTC. Amino acid sequence: CSVPPGGPGTQYF.

The CDR3 bases are TGTGCCAGCAGCTTGGGCAGCCCGAGGAATGAAAAACTGTTTTTT. It yields the protein CASSLGSPRNEKLFF. The chain recombines TRBV5-4 with TRBJ1-4; D uncertain. CDR3 length: 15 amino acids. Germline V lookup: CDR1 SGHNT, CDR2 YYREEE (reference sequence). V was pared by 0 bases and J by 5 bases, with 11 bases between.

The chain recombines TRBV15 with TRBJ1-2; tentative D call: TRBD1 (6 bases). CDR3 size: 17 residues. The germline V gene has CDR1 LNHNV and CDR2 YYDKDF (reference sequence). Between the trimmed V and J ends, which lost 1 base and 6 bases, there was a span of 21 bases. The DNA for the CDR3 is TGTGCCACCAGCAGAGTAGGGGCCCCTCGGGACACAGATGGCTACACCTTC. Encoded protein: CATSRVGAPRDTDGYTF.